This T cell receptor beta chain was captured by sequencing in a study of cytomegalovirus exposure and HLA in healthy donors (dated by TCRdb to about 2017). Regarding the complete study: According to an earlier analysis of several hundred of the donors, 150 million to 200 million T cells yielded over 90 million unique TCR beta sequences and around 300 Gb of sequence data. Approximately 300 gigabases of sequencing data and around 80 million unique TCR sequences made up an early release that covered several hundred HLA-typed donors. Among the approximately 400 genotyped donors, around 81% belonged to the genetic ancestry cluster associated with self-reported Caucasian donors. The study was designed to test whether signatures of past pathogen exposure could be identified by cataloging public T cell receptors. The study used immunosequencing to profile the T cell repertoires of some 600 subjects and linked those repertoires to cytomegalovirus serostatus. In addition to the first cohort of 666 subjects, a separate validation cohort of 130 or so different subjects was used. High-throughput TCR immunosequencing, statistical association of individual TCRs with disease status, and machine learning were combined to predict cytomegalovirus infection status. A later analysis re-analyzed previously published TCR beta repertoires from about 730 donors and added high-resolution HLA genotyping to study TCR occurrence patterns. The later analysis used no new phenotypic data to find candidate immune exposures, relying instead on TCR beta sequences and their occurrence across donors. In an earlier analysis of 500 to 650 of the donors, high-throughput TCR beta sequencing was used to judge whether each TCR beta V gene segment behaved as functional or pseudogenic. Alongside the repertoire data, information on donor age, sex, ethnicity and CMV serostatus was compiled. A later genetic analysis used genome-wide SNP genotypes for about 60% of the roughly 670 donors, treating that subset as a discovery cohort. All discovery cohort repertoires had been generated using a single sequencing platform. Class I and class II HLA loci were covered by the typing at four-digit resolution. The number of donors typed differed by locus, with about 629-640 for A, B, C, DRB1 and DQB1, roughly 520 for DQA1, 600 to 610 for DPA1, and some 440 for DPB1. Roughly 5 DR-DQ haplotypes were treated as single units for association and clustering because of strong linkage in the cohort. Among 398 genotyped donors of the cohort, an average of roughly 240,000 unique TCR beta nucleotide sequences were sequenced per donor, 15% to 20% of them non-productive.

The cohort was made up of hundreds of healthy bone marrow donors. Cohort members were all nominally healthy when sampled, although unrecorded immune exposures were likely present. The donor tested CMV seronegative, placing the donor among the 350 to 400 seronegative members of the cohort. A peripheral blood sample was provided by each donor, and peripheral blood mononuclear cells were used for TCR beta sequencing. Genomic DNA extraction from the blood cell samples was performed with the Qiagen DNeasy Blood Extraction Kit. In the case of this clone: Its specific antigen is unknown. Per-base qualities were not stored, and no clone one base away is much larger.

The CDR3 sequence holds 14 residues, the cysteine and phenylalanine included. The DNA shown is the 42-base CDR3, in frame from base 1. Trimming accounts for 4 bases at V and 8 bases at J, while the number of junction bases matched to no gene is 9. Taken from the germline V gene, the CDR1 and CDR2 loops are SGHRS and YFSETQ. The protocol used for the library was the immunoSEQ multiplex PCR assay. For the multiplex PCR, a mixture combining 60 forward primers for TCR Vbeta segments and 13 reverse primers for TCR Jbeta segments was used. A multiplex PCR assay on genomic DNA amplified the CDR3 region of rearranged TCR beta genes. On the Illumina HiSeq System, the amplified TCR beta libraries were sequenced as 87-base-pair reads. The authors processed their data as follows. A later analysis tallied approximately 87 million unique TCR beta chains across the 666 repertoires, and about 12 million of those chains were shared by two or more donors. Raw reads were error-corrected and collapsed into unique sequences by a nearest-neighbor algorithm in which closely related sequences were merged to remove PCR and sequencing errors. V, D and J gene segments were assigned by aligning CDR3 sequences to IMGT reference sequences. Each retained sequence needed at least a six-nucleotide match to both a V gene segment and a J gene segment. A rearrangement was called productive if the CDR3 had no stop codons and remained in frame with V and J, and every other rearrangement was called non-productive. Following IMGT convention, CDR3 was defined as the stretch from the second conserved V-encoded cysteine up to the conserved J-encoded phenylalanine. The earlier analysis of approximately 590 of the donors excluded any sequence lacking an unambiguous match to a single V gene segment. In an earlier analysis of about 590 of the donors, a V segment was called functional when productive rearrangements were above 56.7%, and segregating when the standard deviation between donors exceeded 5%. To diagnose cytomegalovirus status from the catalog of TCR beta chain sequences, a statistical classification framework was built. In a later analysis, V and J genes were assigned by comparing TCR nucleotide sequences against IMGT/GENE-DB human TR gene sequences. In a later analysis, CDR3 sequences and most-parsimonious VDJ recombination scenarios were assigned using the TCRdist pipeline. In a later analysis, each TCR beta chain was defined by its CDR3 amino acid sequence together with its V-gene family, and reads without a unique V-gene family were excluded. As a way to deal with suspected cross-contamination and a sequencing artifact, a later analysis dropped hundreds of nucleotide sequences that were highly shared and had low generation probability. A later analysis calculated a clonal expansion index for each public chain from normalized within-repertoire ranks of inferred template counts. A later analysis computed generation probabilities with a VDJ recombination model fitted to out-of-frame rearrangements, and checked the results against IGoR. In a later analysis, TCR-TCR, TCR-HLA and TCR-CMV co-occurrence was scored with hypergeometric tests, and a repertoire-size bias correction was applied to TCR pairs. A later analysis estimated false discovery rates by permuting HLA or CMV assignments 20 times. In a later analysis, co-occurring TCRs were grouped with DBSCAN, and TCRdist sequence similarity was added when clustering was performed within HLA-allele-positive subsets. Co-occurrence clustering excluded repertoires with fewer than 30,000 or more than 120,000 public chains, plus five with anomalous nucleotide sharing. TCRdb obtained this table from immuneACCESS and retained in-frame rearrangements with V and J assigned. These tables miss some clones; where compared with another copy, unresolved V genes account for less than half of the shortfall, and the remainder is unexplained. For V, J and clone size, that table is used; D and trimming come from the DNA. The sample data list around 120,000 clones, and approximately 82% of these were observed just once. Of the sample, approximately 2.5% is held by the ten largest clones.

Points the paper makes about the study in general: A later analysis found that most CMV-associated TCR beta chains appeared HLA-restricted, with HLA associations seemingly driven largely by CMV exposure. Only TCR beta chains were sequenced in this cohort, and the absence of alpha or paired-chain data limited detectable features. In a later analysis, HLA-associated TCR beta chains were found to be more clonally expanded and to have lower generation probabilities than equally common non-associated chains. Because some donors lacked HLA typing at each locus, the association tests relied only on the typed subset. Across donors, most TCR sequences were observed very rarely, whereas some public TCRs were present in many individuals. A total of some 180 TCR beta chains were listed by the study as associated with cytomegalovirus. The authors suggested that the approach could potentially be generalized to other disease states and immunological phenotypes. The earlier analysis of 587 of the donors excluded over 15 rarely observed V segments, including chromosome 9 orphons, because counts were too low. Assigning TCR associations to individual alleles was difficult when HLA alleles, especially DR and DQ, strongly co-occurred. The classifier was reported to diagnose cytomegalovirus status with high specificity and sensitivity in both the original cohort and the validation cohort. In vitro tests confirmed that a few of the cytomegalovirus-associated TCR beta chains recognize cytomegalovirus antigens. Linkage disequilibrium might explain the correlated functional status among segregating V segments, but an unknown experimental factor could not be ruled out. A later genetic analysis associated a missense DCLRE1C variant with V-gene and J-gene trimming of TCR beta chains, and an independent cohort replicated the association. A further reported finding was that TCR beta sequences accurately predicted the HLA-A and HLA-B alleles for most subjects in the first cohort. Some IMGT-functional V segments, including TRBV6-2 and TRBV6-3, could not be distinguished by the 87-base-pair reads and were therefore excluded. Presence/absence analyses assumed roughly uniform sequencing depth across donors, an assumption that may not hold. The sequencing pipeline was judged likely to have produced a cluster of highly shared sequence variants as a technical artifact. An earlier analysis of approximately 500 of the donors showed that most TCR beta V segments appeared in productive rearrangements either about 87% or about 30% of the time, which broadly matched IMGT annotations. According to a later analysis, parvovirus B19, influenza, CMV and Epstein-Barr virus appeared linked to several top co-occurrence clusters. Compared with the roughly 670-donor mean, donors in an Asian-associated ancestry cluster had fewer N-insertions in productive TCRs, according to a later genetic analysis. In a later analysis, some 18,000 TCR beta sequences were associated with specific HLA alleles at a false discovery rate of 0.05. According to a later analysis, TCR association rates differed among HLA loci, with DRB1 alleles showing the most associated TCRs and HLA-C alleles showing the fewest. CMV serostatus was the only immune exposure information available for the cohort.

The sample was PBMCs. The clonotype was recovered from a man aged 45-65 years in good health and CMV-seronegative. The rearranged segments are TRBV5-1 and TRBJ1-5, and 7 junctional nucleotides match TRBD1. In nucleotides, the sequence is TGCGCCAGCAGCAAGGGACAGCCCGGAGAGCCCCAGCATTTT. Its coded protein is CASSKGQPGEPQHF.